This T cell receptor beta chain is drawn from a study of blood T cell repertoires in COVID-19. Study-level background: The samples span acute and convalescent COVID-19 from the United States, Italy and Spain. Sources were T cells, B-cell-depleted T cells, or PBMCs; the material itself was cDNA or gDNA.

CDR1 is SGHRS and CDR2 is YFSETQ in the germline V gene. This CDR3 has 16 residues. V was shortened by 0 bases and J by 2 bases, with 11 bases between the two germline ends. Per the original methods: Amplification of reference gene primers was used by the study to estimate nucleated cell counts. Data came from immunoSEQ multiplex PCR; TCRdb stores just in-frame clones and leaves some out. That table is the source of V, J and clone size, and D and trimming were worked out from the DNA. The table includes about 310,000 clones, around 87% detected once. The chain combines TRBV5-1 with TRBJ1-4; D call uncertain. Sequencing was performed on peripheral blood. This clonotype was sampled from a man aged 45-65 years with active or convalescent COVID-19. CDR3 in DNA: TGCGCCAGCAGCTTGGCCCCAGCAGGTACTAATGAAAAACTGTTTTTT. Amino acid sequence: CASSLAPAGTNEKLFF.